This TCR beta chain was documented in a study of response to subunit inactivated influenza vaccine. Regarding the study as a whole: A suggestion made by the authors is that each seasonal influenza vaccination recruits few new T cells.

The germline CDR1 and CDR2 sequences are MNHEY and SVGEGT. The ends were cut back, 2 bases at V and 1 base at J, with 12 bases in the middle. CDR3 length equals 16 residues. TCRdb redid the calling of the RT-PCR reads with MiXCR, one entry per CDR3 protein. Among 400,000 to 550,000 distinct CDR3 sequences listed, 25% were seen once. About this clonotype: Its antigen is not identified.

V gene TRBV6-2 or TRBV6-3 combines with J gene TRBJ1-5; D is unclear. The specimen comprised CD4+ T cells sorted from PBMCs, sampled more than 4 days after vaccination. The receptor comes from a man aged 45-60 years who received an inactivated influenza vaccine. DNA of the CDR3: TGTGCCAGCAGTTACAATTCGGGGAGAAGCAATCAGCCCCAGCATTTT. It codes for CASSYNSGRSNQPQHF.